This T cell receptor beta chain stems from a study of blood T cell repertoires in COVID-19. Whole-study context: COVID-19 samples from acute and convalescent phases originated in the United States, Italy and Spain. PBMCs, B-cell-depleted T cells, or T cells provided the cDNA or gDNA that made up the material.

Original analysis: Nucleated cell number was recorded as an estimate derived from reference gene primer amplification. Assay: immunoSEQ multiplex PCR; the TCRdb copy retains only in-frame clones and omits some. The V and J calls and clone size are taken from that table; D and trimming were inferred from the DNA. The sample lists 150,000 or so clones; 75% to 90% were seen once. Regarding this clone: Additional DNA sequences in this sample encode the identical CDR3.

After removal of 7 bases from V and 0 bases from J, the junction contained 0 bases not matched to a gene. The CDR3 totals 12 residues. Germline CDR1 is SQVTM and CDR2 is ANQGSEA. The origin of this receptor is a woman aged 55-69 years with acute or convalescent COVID-19. The chain joins TRBV29-1 to TRBJ1-5, with 7 bases identical to TRBD1. The sequenced sample was peripheral blood. The CDR3 DNA reads as TGCAGCGCAGGGGGTAGCAATCAGCCCCAGCATTTT. This translates into CSAGGSNQPQHF. Variable domain in full (rest from reference TRBV29-1 and TRBJ1-5): SAVISQKPSRDICQRGTSLTIQCQVDSQVTMMFWYRQQPGQSLTLIATANQGSEATYESGFVIDKFPISRPNLTFSTLTVSNMSPEDSSIYLCSAGGSNQPQHFGDGTRLSIL.